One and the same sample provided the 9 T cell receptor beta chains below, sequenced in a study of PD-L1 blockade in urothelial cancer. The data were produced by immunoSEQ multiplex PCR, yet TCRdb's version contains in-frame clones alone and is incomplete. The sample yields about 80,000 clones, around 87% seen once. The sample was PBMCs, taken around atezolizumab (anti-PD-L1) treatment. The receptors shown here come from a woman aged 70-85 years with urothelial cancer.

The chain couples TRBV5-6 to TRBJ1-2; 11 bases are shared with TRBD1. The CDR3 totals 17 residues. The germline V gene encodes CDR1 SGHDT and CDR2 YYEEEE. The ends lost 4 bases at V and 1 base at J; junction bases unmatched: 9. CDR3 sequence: CASSLGQGAPLNYGYTF. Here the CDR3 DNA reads TGTGCCAGCAGCCTTGGACAGGGGGCCCCTCTTAACTATGGCTACACCTTC.

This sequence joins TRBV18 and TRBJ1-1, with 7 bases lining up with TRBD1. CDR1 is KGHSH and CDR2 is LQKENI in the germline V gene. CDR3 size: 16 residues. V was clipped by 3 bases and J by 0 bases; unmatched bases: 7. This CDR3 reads CASSPQTGLMNTEAFF. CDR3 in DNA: TGTGCCAGCTCACCCCAGACAGGGCTGATGAACACTGAAGCTTTCTTT.

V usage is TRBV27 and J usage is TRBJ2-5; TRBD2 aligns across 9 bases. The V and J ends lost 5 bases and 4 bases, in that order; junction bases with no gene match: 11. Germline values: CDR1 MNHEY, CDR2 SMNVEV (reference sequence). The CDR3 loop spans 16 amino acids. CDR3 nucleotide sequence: TGTGCCAGCAGTCCAAGACTAGCGGCAAGGGCAGAGACCCAGTACTTC. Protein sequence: CASSPRLAARAETQYF.

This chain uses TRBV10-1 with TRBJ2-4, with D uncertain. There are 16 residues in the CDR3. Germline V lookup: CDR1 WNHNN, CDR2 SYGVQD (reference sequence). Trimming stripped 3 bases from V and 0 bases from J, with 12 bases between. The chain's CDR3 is CASSDGQPLAKNIQYF. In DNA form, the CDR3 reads TGCGCCAGCAGTGATGGGCAGCCACTAGCCAAAAACATTCAGTACTTC.

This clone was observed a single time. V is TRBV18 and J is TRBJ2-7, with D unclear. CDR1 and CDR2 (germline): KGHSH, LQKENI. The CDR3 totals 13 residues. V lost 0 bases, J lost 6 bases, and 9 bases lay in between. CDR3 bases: TGTGCCAGCTCACCACCGCAGGTGTCCGAGCAGTACTTC. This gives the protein CASSPPQVSEQYF.

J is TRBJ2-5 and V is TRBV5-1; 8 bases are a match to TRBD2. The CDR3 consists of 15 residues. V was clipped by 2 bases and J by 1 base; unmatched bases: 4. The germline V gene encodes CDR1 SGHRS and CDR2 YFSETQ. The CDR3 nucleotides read TGCGCCAGCAGCTTACAGACTAGCGCCCAAGAGACCCAGTACTTC. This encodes CASSLQTSAQETQYF. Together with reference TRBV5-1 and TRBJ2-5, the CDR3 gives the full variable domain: KAGVTQTPRYLIKTRGQQVTLSCSPISGHRSVSWYQQTPGQGLQFLFEYFSETQRNKGNFPGRFSGRQFSNSRSEMNVSTLELGDSALYLCASSLQTSAQETQYFGPGTRLLVL.

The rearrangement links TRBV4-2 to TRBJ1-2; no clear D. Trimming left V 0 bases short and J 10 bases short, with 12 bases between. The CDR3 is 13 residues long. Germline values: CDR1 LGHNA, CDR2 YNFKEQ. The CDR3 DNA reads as TGTGCCAGCAGCCAAGAGGTTGGAGAAACCTACACCTTC. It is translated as CASSQEVGETYTF.

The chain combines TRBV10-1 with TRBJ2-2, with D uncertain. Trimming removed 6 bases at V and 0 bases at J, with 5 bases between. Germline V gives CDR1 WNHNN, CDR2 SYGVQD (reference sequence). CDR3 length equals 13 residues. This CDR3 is CASRDTNTGELFF. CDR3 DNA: TGCGCCAGCAGAGACACGAACACCGGGGAGCTGTTTTTT.

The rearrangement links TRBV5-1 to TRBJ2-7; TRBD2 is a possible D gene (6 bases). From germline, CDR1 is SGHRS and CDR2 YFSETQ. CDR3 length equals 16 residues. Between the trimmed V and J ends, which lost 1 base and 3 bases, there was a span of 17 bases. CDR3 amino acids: CASSLISGAFDYEQYF. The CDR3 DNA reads TGCGCCAGCAGCTTGATTAGCGGAGCGTTCGACTACGAGCAGTACTTC.